This passage covers 2 T cell receptor beta chains from one sample sequenced in a study of blood T cell repertoires in COVID-19. Assay used: immunoSEQ multiplex PCR; TCRdb lists only in-frame clones, some missing. The data contain 56,000 or so clones, approximately 89% of them singletons. The specimen was peripheral blood. The receptors shown here come from an older woman with COVID-19, enrolled during active disease.

The chain combines TRBV3-1 (or the pseudogene TRBV3-2) with TRBJ2-2, with 9 bases identical to TRBD2. This CDR3 spans 15 amino acids. CDR1 and CDR2 (germline): LGHDT, YNNKEL (reference sequence). The trim removed 2 bases at V and 5 bases at J, leaving 3 bases unmatched. The CDR3 spells CASSQRLAGTGELFF. The CDR3 DNA sequence: TGTGCCAGCAGCCAACGGCTAGCGGGGACCGGGGAGCTGTTTTTT.

The chain links TRBV6-5 to TRBJ1-1; D is unresolved. The V gene lost 0 bases and the J gene lost 3 bases, with 11 bases spanning the gap. CDR1 and CDR2 (germline): MNHEY, SVGAGI. The CDR3 sequence is 15 residues long. CDR3 coding DNA: TGTGCCAGCAGTTACTCGAGTCGGGAGGACACTGAAGCTTTCTTT. It specifies CASSYSSREDTEAFF.